This TCR beta chain was documented in a study of blood T cells in healthy people across ages. Study context: Roughly one uniquely barcoded beta molecule per two T cells was captured.

Germline assignment: CDR1 DFQATT and CDR2 SNEGSKA (reference sequence). The V and J ends lost 2 bases and 5 bases respectively, with 18 bases between them. The CDR3 consists of 15 residues. General observations from the study: Observed TCR beta diversity per million T cells went down as age went up. This fall followed a roughly linear course with age.

This clonotype was picked up a small number of times. The antigen is unknown. The study recruited healthy Caucasian donors from Russia who were aged about 6 to 90. With each sample, at least 5.5 micrograms of total RNA were extracted. Using a J-beta primer mix together with a sample-barcoded 5' primer, a second PCR was run for about 7 to 12 cycles. TCRdb reanalysed the 5' RACE reads using MiXCR and keeps one entry per CDR3 protein. The data hold about 830,000 distinct CDR3 sequences, with about three fifths observed a single time. This clonotype was obtained from a man aged 30 to 45 in good health. The sample was blood. This rearrangement joins TRBV20-1 to TRBJ1-1, with a possible D match to TRBD1 (5 bases). The CDR3 protein is CSARLPGRQRTEAFF. CDR3 nucleotides: TGCAGTGCTAGACTTCCGGGACGGCAGAGGACTGAAGCTTTCTTT.